This TCR beta chain was found in a study of blood T cell repertoires in COVID-19. Background on the study: There were acute and convalescent COVID-19 samples, and they came from the United States, Italy and Spain. From T cells, B-cell-depleted T cells, or PBMCs came the material, which was cDNA or gDNA.

Germline CDR1 reads SGHRS; CDR2 reads YFSETQ. The CDR3 loop spans 15 amino acids. The V and J ends lost 2 bases and 6 bases, in that order; junction bases with no gene match: 4. Original handling: From reference gene primer amplification, estimates of nucleated cell counts were derived. The method was immunoSEQ multiplex PCR; TCRdb's version includes in-frame clones alone and lacks a portion of them. The V and J calls and clone size were taken over from that table, and D and trimming were inferred from the DNA. The sample has roughly 130,000 clones; roughly four fifths are singletons. This receptor was obtained from an older man with acute or convalescent COVID-19. The chain couples TRBV5-1 to TRBJ2-2, with 10 bases fitting TRBD1. Material: peripheral blood. Here the CDR3 DNA reads TGCGCCAGCAGCTTTGGGACAGGGGAAGCCGGGGAGCTGTTTTTT. Protein: CASSFGTGEAGELFF. The complete variable domain, with remaining parts taken from reference TRBV5-1 and TRBJ2-2, reads KAGVTQTPRYLIKTRGQQVTLSCSPISGHRSVSWYQQTPGQGLQFLFEYFSETQRNKGNFPGRFSGRQFSNSRSEMNVSTLELGDSALYLCASSFGTGEAGELFFGEGSRLTVL.